The sequence of this T cell receptor beta chain was determined in a study of blood T cell repertoires in COVID-19. Overall study context: Sources were T cells, B-cell-depleted T cells, or PBMCs; the material itself was cDNA or gDNA.

Living in under 30 US areas, the participants were between 18 and 89 years of age. Participants reported their clinical history, and cohort assignment relied on those reports. Recovered participants had two consecutive negative NP/OP PCR tests, healthcare professional clearance, or symptom resolution. Data came from immunoSEQ multiplex PCR; TCRdb stores just in-frame clones and leaves some out. There are 130,000 or so clones in the sample; less than 90% occur only once, and around 3.9% lies in the top ten. Germline lookup yields CDR1 SGHDT and CDR2 YYEEEE. The CDR3 length is 16 residues. Trimming cost V 6 bases and J 4 bases; bases outside gene matches: 13.

The genes are TRBV5-6 and TRBJ2-7; 10 nucleotides match TRBD1. The sequence was obtained from a woman aged 30 to 39 who had recovered from COVID-19. Sequenced sample: PBMCs or T cells enriched from blood (not recorded which). The CDR3 DNA reads as TGTGCCAGCACCCTGGCAGGGGGACAGGGGCGGTACGAGCAGTACTTC. Translating gives CASTLAGGQGRYEQYF.